These 8 T cell receptor beta chains were all obtained from the same sample, sequenced in a study of chemoradiotherapy in HPV16-positive cancers. Assay used: immunoSEQ multiplex PCR; TCRdb lists only in-frame clones, some missing. The data contain 9,500 to 15,000 clones, about 90% of them singletons. This sample comprised blood, obtained from a patient who underwent chemoradiotherapy. Source of these receptors: a human donor with HPV-associated anogenital cancer.

This clone was detected once. DNA for the CDR3: TGCGCCAGCAGCCAAGACCCCGGCTCTGGAAACACCATATATTTT. This codes for CASSQDPGSGNTIYF. This chain links TRBV4-3 with TRBJ1-3, with unresolved D. CDR3 size: 15 residues. The germline V and J ends were trimmed by 0 bases and 0 bases, with 6 bases remaining between them. Germline assignment: CDR1 LGHNA and CDR2 YSLEER.

The V gene is TRBV9, the J gene TRBJ2-1; D remains unclear. The V and J ends lost 3 bases and 6 bases respectively, with 13 bases between them. Germline CDR1 is SGDLS and CDR2 is YYNGEE. The length of the CDR3 is 14 residues. CDR3 in amino acids: CASSGPDPINEQFF. In DNA form, the CDR3 reads TGTGCCAGCAGCGGTCCCGACCCCATCAATGAGCAGTTCTTC.

The V and J genes are TRBV19 and TRBJ2-1; D might be TRBD1 (5 bases). Trimming left V 2 bases short and J 10 bases short, with 12 bases between. This CDR3 has 13 amino acids. Germline loops: CDR1 LNHDA, CDR2 SQIVND (reference sequence). CDR3 residues: CASSIITGEEQFF. The DNA for the CDR3 is TGTGCCAGTAGTATAATAACAGGAGAAGAGCAGTTCTTC.

This chain joins TRBV7-8 and TRBJ1-6; 7 bases are a match to TRBD1. Germline V gene data show CDR1 as SGHVS and CDR2 as FQNEAQ. The J segment lost 9 bases and the V segment lost 5 bases, leaving 7 bases of the junction unmatched. This CDR3 is 14 amino acids long. CDR3 nucleotide sequence: TGTGCCAGCAGCCGAGATCGACAGGGTTCACCCCTCCACTTT. It translates to CASSRDRQGSPLHF. Supplemented by reference TRBV7-8 and TRBJ1-6, the full variable domain reads GAGVSQSPRYKVAKRGQDVALRCDPISGHVSLFWYQQALGQGPEFLTYFQNEAQLDKSGLPSDRFFAERPEGSVSTLKIQRTQQEDSAVYLCASSRDRQGSPLHFGNGTRLTVT.

This rearrangement joins TRBV5-6 to TRBJ2-4; D may be TRBD2 (5 bases). Germline CDR1 reads SGHDT; CDR2 reads YYEEEE. The CDR3 totals 14 residues. V shed 2 bases and J shed 6 bases, with 12 bases lying between them. CDR3 nucleotides: TGTGCCAGCAGCTTCCGGGGTCGGGGAAACATTCAGTACTTC. Translation: CASSFRGRGNIQYF. Filled out from reference TRBV5-6 and TRBJ2-4, the complete variable domain reads DAGVTQSPTHLIKTRGQQVTLRCSPKSGHDTVSWYQQALGQGPQFIFQYYEEEERQRGNFPDRFSGHQFPNYSSELNVNALLLGDSALYLCASSFRGRGNIQYFGAGTRLSVL.

This chain joins TRBV11-2 and TRBJ1-2; D is uncertain. The CDR3 covers 14 residues. V lost 5 bases, J lost 2 bases, and 12 bases lay in between. Germline CDR1 reads SGHAT; CDR2 reads FQNNGV. CDR3 sequence: CASSQELGNYGYTF. The CDR3 bases are TGTGCCAGCAGCCAAGAACTGGGGAACTATGGCTACACCTTC.

This rearrangement joins TRBV28 to TRBJ2-3, with 8 bases aligning to TRBD2. Germline V lookup: CDR1 MDHEN, CDR2 SYDVKM. V dropped 6 bases and J dropped 0; count of bases not matched to a gene: 5. This CDR3 has 15 residues. As DNA, the CDR3 is TGTGCCAGCAGCCGATGGACTAGCAGCACAGATACGCAGTATTTT. Its translation: CASSRWTSSTDTQYF.

V usage is TRBV10-3 and J usage is TRBJ1-4; D is undetermined. With 4 bases removed from V and 3 bases from J, the gap between germline ends came to 6 bases. The CDR3 covers 13 residues. In germline, CDR1 is ENHRY, CDR2 SYGVKD. CDR3 sequence reads: CAISGTANEKLFF. The CDR3 region has the DNA TGTGCCATCAGTGGTACGGCTAATGAAAAACTGTTTTTT.